Each of the 13 T cell receptor beta chains below was sequenced from the same sample in a study of blood T cell repertoires in COVID-19. Here immunoSEQ multiplex PCR was the method, and the copy in TCRdb shows in-frame clones only, minus some. The sample yields under 350,000 clones, around four fifths seen once. The sequenced material came from peripheral blood. Receptors originate from a man in his 60s who had recovered from COVID-19.

V and J are TRBV27 and TRBJ2-2, with D maybe TRBD1 (5 bases). The length of the CDR3 is 16 residues. Looked up from germline, CDR1 is MNHEY and CDR2 is SMNVEV (reference sequence). Trimming removed 3 bases from V and 0 bases from J, with 11 bases in between. This CDR3 reads CASSFQRGSNTGELFF. The CDR3 DNA follows: TGTGCCAGCAGTTTTCAAAGGGGATCGAACACCGGGGAGCTGTTTTTT.

V usage is TRBV19 and J usage is TRBJ2-4, with TRBD2 matching 15 bases. J gave up 6 bases and V 4 bases, and 7 bases lay outside the gene matches. The germline CDR1 and CDR2 sequences are LNHDA and SQIVND (reference sequence). This CDR3 is built from 17 residues. The DNA of the CDR3 is TGTGCCAGTAGTACCGGGACTAGCGGGAGGATGGTAAACATTCAGTACTTC. Protein product: CASSTGTSGRMVNIQYF.

This clone was picked up one time. V usage is TRBV24-1 and J usage is TRBJ1-1; perhaps TRBD1 as D (5 bases). Trimming removed 7 bases from V and 4 bases from J, with 12 bases in between. Germline loops: CDR1 KGHDR, CDR2 SFDVKD. This CDR3 is built from 13 residues. The CDR3 nucleotides read TGTGCCACCAGGGGAGGGGCCCGCACTGAAGCTTTCTTT. This sequence encodes CATRGGARTEAFF.

The DNA of the CDR3 is TGTGCCATCAGCCCAGGGGGCTTTCGGACTGAAGCTTTCTTT. It translates to CAISPGGFRTEAFF. The V and J genes are TRBV10-3 and TRBJ1-1, with 8 bases that match TRBD1. V gave up 6 bases and J gave up 5 bases; unmatched junction bases: 8. The germline V gene has CDR1 ENHRY and CDR2 SYGVKD. CDR3 length: 14 amino acids.

This chain joins TRBV2 and TRBJ1-1, with TRBD1 matching 8 bases. This CDR3 has 12 amino acids. Looked up from germline, CDR1 is SNHLY and CDR2 is FYNNEI. V lost 5 bases, J lost 8 bases, and 4 bases stayed unmatched. CDR3 bases: TGTGCCAGCAGTCCCGACAGGGGAGAAGCTTTCTTT. Residues: CASSPDRGEAFF.

The chain combines TRBV5-1 with TRBJ2-5; D might be TRBD2 (7 bases). The CDR3 is 15 amino acids. Looked up from germline, CDR1 is SGHRS and CDR2 is YFSETQ. V lost 0 bases and J lost 5, with 14 bases in between. Here the CDR3 DNA reads TGCGCCAGCAGCTTGGTCTCTGGGGGGGCGGAGACCCAGTACTTC. Translation: CASSLVSGGAETQYF.

The J gene is TRBJ1-2, the V gene TRBV19; 10 bases are shared with TRBD1. This CDR3 region has 15 residues. The V gene end was trimmed by 5 bases and the J gene end by 4 bases; junction bases not matched to a gene: 7. Germline CDR1 LNHDA, CDR2 SQIVND (reference sequence). CDR3 region: CASSAGDRGSYGYTF. CDR3 DNA: TGTGCCAGTAGTGCGGGGGACAGGGGTTCCTATGGCTACACCTTC.

This clone was recorded once. The chain employs TRBV5-1 and TRBJ2-7; tentatively, D is TRBD1 (6 bases). This CDR3 contains 13 residues. From germline, CDR1 is SGHRS and CDR2 YFSETQ. V was trimmed by 0 bases and J by 8 bases, leaving 12 bases between them. CDR3: CASSLEGGSKQYF. As DNA, the CDR3 is TGCGCCAGCAGCTTGGAAGGGGGAAGTAAGCAGTACTTC.

J is TRBJ1-2 and V is TRBV7-2; tentatively, D is TRBD1 (5 bases). Germline CDR1 is SGHTA and CDR2 is FQGNSA. This CDR3 region has 15 residues. V lost 5 bases to trimming and J lost 0 bases, with 13 bases between them. The CDR3 sequence: CASSARQFPNYGYTF. Here the CDR3 DNA reads TGTGCCAGCAGCGCCAGACAGTTCCCTAACTATGGCTACACCTTC.

The count of this clone is one. The V and J genes are TRBV11-1 and TRBJ2-3, with 8 positions matching TRBD2. This CDR3 comprises 16 residues. Unmatched junction bases numbered 8, after V lost 4 bases and J lost 2 bases. Looked up from germline, CDR1 is SGHAT and CDR2 is FQDESV (reference sequence). CDR3 sequence: CASSSAGGRFTDTQYF. DNA of the CDR3: TGTGCCAGCAGCTCCGCGGGCGGGAGGTTCACAGATACGCAGTATTTT.

The chain is built from TRBV5-4 and TRBJ2-3, with D unclear. This CDR3 region has 17 residues. V shed 0 bases and J shed 1 base, with 15 bases lying between them. Germline lookup yields CDR1 SGHNT and CDR2 YYREEE (reference sequence). This CDR3 is CASSLGLAGRGTDTQYF. The CDR3 bases are TGTGCCAGCAGCTTGGGCTTAGCCGGTCGGGGCACAGATACGCAGTATTTT.

This clone showed up just a few times. This chain uses TRBV4-1 with TRBJ1-5; 7 nucleotides agree with TRBD1. Germline assignment: CDR1 MGHRA and CDR2 YSYEKL. Trimming cost V 4 bases and J 2 bases; bases outside gene matches: 8. The CDR3 extends over 16 amino acids. CDR3 nucleotide sequence: TGCGCCAGCAGCCCGACAGACAGGGCACGCAATCAGCCCCAGCATTTT. Amino acids: CASSPTDRARNQPQHF.

This clone was observed a handful of times. The CDR3 is CASSYSDRGLGNQPQHF. CDR3 DNA: TGTGCCAGCAGTTACTCTGACAGGGGGCTAGGTAATCAGCCCCAGCATTTT. The V call is TRBV6-2 or TRBV6-3, the J call TRBJ1-5, with 10 bases identical to TRBD1. V lost 0 bases and J lost 4; bases outside the gene matches: 6. CDR1 and CDR2 from the germline V gene are MNHEY and SVGEGT. This CDR3 region has 17 residues.